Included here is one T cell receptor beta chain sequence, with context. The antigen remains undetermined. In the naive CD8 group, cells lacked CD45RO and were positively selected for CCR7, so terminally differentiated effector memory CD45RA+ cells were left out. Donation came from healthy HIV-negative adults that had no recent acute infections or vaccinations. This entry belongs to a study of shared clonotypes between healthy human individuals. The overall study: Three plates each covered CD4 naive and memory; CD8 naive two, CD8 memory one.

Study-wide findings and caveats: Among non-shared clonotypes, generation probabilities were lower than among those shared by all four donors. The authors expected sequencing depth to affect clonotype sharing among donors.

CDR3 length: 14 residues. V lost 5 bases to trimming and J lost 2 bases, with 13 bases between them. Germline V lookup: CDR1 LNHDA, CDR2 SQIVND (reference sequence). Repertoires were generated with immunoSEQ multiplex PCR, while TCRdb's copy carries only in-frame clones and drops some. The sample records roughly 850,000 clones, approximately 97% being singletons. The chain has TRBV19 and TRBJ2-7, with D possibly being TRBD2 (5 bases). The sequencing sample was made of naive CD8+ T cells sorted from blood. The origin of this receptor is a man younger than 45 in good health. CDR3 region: CASSLRDNAYEQYF. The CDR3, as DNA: TGTGCCAGTAGTCTCCGGGATAACGCCTACGAGCAGTACTTC.